Here is one T cell receptor beta chain with its context. The data belong to a study of control samples from healthy donors and cancer patients. The V and J ends lost 7 bases and 2 bases respectively, with 11 bases between them. The germline CDR1 and CDR2 sequences are GTSNPN and SVGIG (reference sequence). CDR3 length equals 12 residues. Method: immunoSEQ multiplex PCR; TCRdb's copy keeps in-frame clones and lacks some. The data show about 50,000 clones, about 95% seen once. This sequence was found in a man aged 30-40 years in good health. The sample comprised blood. The rearrangement joins TRBV30 to TRBJ1-2, with D perhaps matching TRBD1 (5 bases). In DNA form, the CDR3 reads TGTGCCTTCTCGACAGCCAACTATGGCTACACCTTC. Its translation is CAFSTANYGYTF.